The clone carrying this TCR beta chain was seen more than once but under ten times. Antigen unknown. It was with unique molecular identifiers that the TCRbeta library was prepared. TCRdb reanalysed the PCR reads using MiXCR and keeps one entry per CDR3 protein. The sample includes hundreds of thousands of distinct CDR3 sequences, 10% to 15% of them seen just once. The sample is drawn from a study of T-cell reconstitution after alpha-beta-depleted transplantation in children. Regarding the study as a whole: Some patients' high day-60 TCRbeta diversity was attributed to recipient cells surviving conditioning. Newly generated T cells supplied most T-cell counts and diversity one year post-transplant. The study reportedly traced alpha-beta T cells about two months after transplant to several hundred expanded graft clones.

V was pared by 6 bases and J by 1 base, with 12 bases of the junction left unmatched. This CDR3 is 17 amino acids long. This receptor was taken from a male patient aged 10-17 years who had a stem cell transplant for acute myeloid leukemia, so the T cells may come from the graft donor. V is TRBV12-3 or TRBV12-4 and J is TRBJ1-5; the match to TRBD1 covers 7 bases. The specimen was PBMCs, mostly from graft donor cells, collected 360 days after TCRalphabeta/CD19-depleted stem cell transplant. The CDR3 coding sequence is TGTGCCAGCAGCCCGACAGGGATCATCCTAAGCAATCAGCCCCAGCATTTT. Amino acids: CASSPTGIILSNQPQHF.